One sample yielded the 19 T cell receptor beta chains listed below, sequenced in a study of T cells in tumors after PD-1 blockade (dated by TCRdb to between 2018 and 2021). The library was produced with the immunoSEQ multiplex PCR assay. Here the immuneACCESS table is served through TCRdb, limited to in-frame sequences with V and J called. Missing clones are a known gap in these copies; in checked studies unresolved V genes cover under half, and the rest lacks a known reason. This sample comprises 50,000 or so clones, 60% to 80% of them detected only once. The ten largest make up 16% of the sample. In light of the paper, this sample's time point label describes: before anti-PD-1 therapy. The input for sequencing was PBMCs, taken before anti-PD-1 treatment. Receptor source: a human donor with basal cell carcinoma.

The chain uses TRBV28 and TRBJ1-1; weak D call: TRBD1 (5 bases). The CDR3 loop spans 18 amino acids. Germline lookup yields CDR1 MDHEN and CDR2 SYDVKM. Trimming took off 8 bases at V and 1 base at J, with 26 bases between the two ends. CDR3 DNA: TGTGCCAGCTACCCCCCGGGGCTCCGCTCCTCCGAGAACACTGAAGCTTTCTTT. Translation gives CASYPPGLRSSENTEAFF.

This clone turned up a few times. V is TRBV2 and J is TRBJ2-2; no clear D gene. The germline V gene has CDR1 SNHLY and CDR2 FYNNEI. The CDR3 runs 14 residues. The V end lost 6 bases, the J end lost 1 base, and 9 bases lay between the germline ends. In DNA, the CDR3 is TGTGCCAGCAGGTCGACCGTGAACACCGGGGAGCTGTTTTTT. Translated, it gives CASRSTVNTGELFF.

The genes are TRBV6-5 and TRBJ1-4, with D unclear. Germline lookup yields CDR1 MNHEY and CDR2 SVGAGI. The CDR3 loop spans 14 amino acids. Trimming removed 4 bases at V and 2 bases at J, with 8 bases between. CDR3 nucleotide sequence: TGTGCCAGCAGTTCGGTTTGGACTAATGAAAAACTGTTTTTT. Protein: CASSSVWTNEKLFF.

V and J are TRBV5-4 and TRBJ1-1; weak D call: TRBD1 (6 bases). Germline V gene sequence: CDR1 SGHNT, CDR2 YYREEE (reference sequence). The CDR3 consists of 15 residues. V lost 0 bases, J lost 6 bases, and 15 bases lay in between. The CDR3 nucleotides read TGTGCCAGCAGCTTGGCAAGACAAGGGGGGGCTGAAGCTTTCTTT. Protein sequence: CASSLARQGGAEAFF.

The chain recombines TRBV7-8 with TRBJ1-1; D unresolved. The length of the CDR3 is 15 residues. The germline CDR1 and CDR2 sequences are SGHVS and FQNEAQ. V was clipped by 2 bases and J by 5 bases, with 15 bases between them. CDR3 protein: CASSLRGKGDTEAFF. DNA for the CDR3: TGTGCCAGCAGCTTACGAGGCAAAGGAGATACTGAAGCTTTCTTT. The variable domain in full, completed from reference TRBV7-8 and TRBJ1-1, reads GAGVSQSPRYKVAKRGQDVALRCDPISGHVSLFWYQQALGQGPEFLTYFQNEAQLDKSGLPSDRFFAERPEGSVSTLKIQRTQQEDSAVYLCASSLRGKGDTEAFFGQGTRLTVV.

This chain joins TRBV3-1 (or the pseudogene TRBV3-2) and TRBJ2-7; D gene ambiguous. V lost 0 bases and J lost 2, with 8 bases in between. Germline CDR1 is LGHDT and CDR2 is YNNKEL (reference sequence). The CDR3 has 14 amino acids. The CDR3 bases are TGTGCCAGCAGCCAAGATAAACCACCCTACGAGCAGTACTTC. Its protein product is CASSQDKPPYEQYF.

The chain joins TRBV5-4 to TRBJ1-4; no reliable D call. V was shortened by 0 bases and J by 0 bases, with 6 bases between the two germline ends. The CDR3 contains 15 residues. CDR1 is SGHNT, CDR2 YYREEE, per germline (reference sequence). The CDR3 sequence is CASSLGAATNEKLFF. CDR3 bases: TGTGCCAGCAGCTTGGGGGCAGCAACTAATGAAAAACTGTTTTTT.

There are many counts of this clone. The chain links TRBV4-1 to TRBJ1-6; D uncertain. The length of the CDR3 is 10 residues. Germline CDR1 reads MGHRA; CDR2 reads YSYEKL. V was trimmed by 8 bases and J by 10 bases, leaving 6 bases between them. CDR3: CASGLSPLHF. Written as DNA, the CDR3 is TGCGCCAGCGGCCTCTCACCCCTCCACTTT.

The chain has TRBV28 and TRBJ1-4, with 7 nucleotides matching TRBD1. V lost 3 bases to trimming and J lost 6 bases; unmatched junction nucleotides: 4. The CDR3 has 14 amino acids. Germline CDR1 reads MDHEN; CDR2 reads SYDVKM. As DNA, the CDR3 is TGTGCCAGCAGTTTTGGAGGGGGCGATGAAAAACTGTTTTTT. This gives the protein CASSFGGGDEKLFF.

The chain links TRBV6-2 or TRBV6-3 to TRBJ1-5; TRBD1 matches at 7 bases. The V and J ends lost 2 bases and 3 bases, in that order; junction bases with no gene match: 4. CDR1 MNHEY and CDR2 SVGEGT come from the germline V gene. This CDR3 has 15 amino acids. The CDR3 sequence is CASSYGGQTNQPQHF. The CDR3 DNA reads as TGTGCCAGCAGTTACGGGGGACAGACCAATCAGCCCCAGCATTTT.

V usage is TRBV5-1 and J usage is TRBJ2-5, with 9 bases aligning to TRBD1. The CDR3 loop spans 15 amino acids. Germline CDR1 and CDR2: SGHRS and YFSETQ. The V gene end was trimmed by 3 bases and the J gene end by 1 base; junction bases not matched to a gene: 4. CDR3 DNA: TGCGCCAGCAGCTCGACAGGGGGTACCCAAGAGACCCAGTACTTC. Amino acids: CASSSTGGTQETQYF.

V usage is TRBV6-5 and J usage is TRBJ2-7; D is ambiguous. There are 13 residues in the CDR3. CDR1 and CDR2 (germline): MNHEY, SVGAGI. Trimming stripped 4 bases from V and 2 bases from J, with 9 bases between. CDR3 amino acids: CASSLPGAYEQYF. The DNA for the CDR3 is TGTGCCAGCAGTTTACCGGGCGCCTACGAGCAGTACTTC.

V usage is TRBV5-5 and J usage is TRBJ2-7; 11 bases map to TRBD1. V dropped 2 bases and J dropped 3; count of bases not matched to a gene: 4. The CDR3 is made up of 15 amino acids. Germline V lookup: CDR1 SGHKS, CDR2 YYEKEE (reference sequence). CDR3 DNA sequence: TGTGCCAGCAGCTTACTCGGGACAGGGGGCTACGAGCAGTACTTC. Encoded protein: CASSLLGTGGYEQYF.

The chain is built from TRBV28 and TRBJ1-3; no reliable D call. CDR1 and CDR2 from the germline V gene are MDHEN and SYDVKM. The CDR3 length is 15 residues. The V end was cut by 8 bases, the J end by 4 bases, with 18 bases between. The chain's CDR3 is CASDSPRVGGNTIYF. The CDR3 DNA follows: TGTGCCAGCGATTCACCTCGAGTAGGGGGAAACACCATATATTTT.

The chain carries TRBV5-1 and TRBJ2-3; 10 positions agree with TRBD2. Germline values: CDR1 SGHRS, CDR2 YFSETQ. Trimming took 5 bases from V and 4 from J; bases not matched to a gene: 10. The CDR3 runs to 16 residues. This CDR3 reads CASRDKRGGRADTQYF. CDR3 nucleotide sequence: TGCGCCAGCAGAGATAAGCGGGGGGGCCGGGCAGATACGCAGTATTTT.

This clone has more than one count but fewer than ten. This sequence joins TRBV5-1 and TRBJ2-2, with 8 bases aligning to TRBD1. The CDR3 totals 14 residues. The V gene end was trimmed by 0 bases and the J gene end by 7 bases; junction bases not matched to a gene: 2. Germline V CDR1 and CDR2: SGHRS, YFSETQ. CDR3 protein: CASSLGQGNGELFF. The CDR3 bases are TGCGCCAGCAGCTTGGGACAGGGGAACGGGGAGCTGTTTTTT.

The chain couples TRBV6-1 to TRBJ1-2, with D unclear. This CDR3 has 13 amino acids. The germline CDR1 and CDR2 sequences are MNHNS and SASEGT. V was shortened by 0 bases and J by 8 bases, with 10 bases between the two germline ends. CDR3 protein: CASSEAQVRGYTF. The DNA of the CDR3 is TGTGCCAGCAGTGAAGCCCAAGTCAGGGGCTACACCTTC.

This chain joins TRBV5-1 and TRBJ2-3; 9 positions match TRBD2. Trimming cost V 4 bases and J 0 bases; bases outside gene matches: 6. The CDR3 extends over 16 amino acids. CDR1 and CDR2 from the germline V gene are SGHRS and YFSETQ. The CDR3 nucleotides read TGCGCCAGCAGCCCGCCGACTAGCGGTAGCACAGATACGCAGTATTTT. Its protein product is CASSPPTSGSTDTQYF.

The chain combines TRBV10-2 with TRBJ1-1, with D possibly being TRBD1 (5 bases). Trimming pared 6 bases from V and 1 base from J, leaving 6 bases between. Germline V CDR1 and CDR2: WSHSY, SAAADI. The CDR3 sequence is 12 residues long. In DNA, the CDR3 is TGCGCCAGCAGAACAGGGAACACTGAAGCTTTCTTT. As protein: CASRTGNTEAFF.